This T cell receptor (beta chain) originates from a study of blood T cell repertoires in COVID-19 (TCRdb year 2020). Regarding the study in general: Samples from collaborators originated in the United States, Italy and Spain and spanned both the acute and convalescent phases of COVID-19. The prospective study material was composed of cDNA or gDNA derived from T cells, B-cell-depleted T cells, or PBMCs. Deeply sampled blood TCRbeta repertoires from subjects exposed to, actively infected with, or recovered from COVID-19 were included in the dataset. The repertoires were released in a freely available public database meant as a resource for research on the immune response to SARS-CoV-2. The samples were drawn from two sources: the first 160 participants of the ongoing ImmuneRACE study, and 950 to 1,500 subjects contributed by 6 global collaborators. A de-identified subject ID, COVID-19 status, age in years and sex were almost always included in the sample metadata. HLA class I and class II types, where available, came from metadata supplied by the sample provider rather than from assay-based typing.

At one collaborating source in Seattle, patients were enrolled during active infection and were followed longitudinally through the course of disease. Whole blood was collected in K2EDTA tubes by collaborating institutions according to the institutions' own protocols. For TCRbeta analysis, collaborators shipped samples in one of three forms: frozen whole blood, isolated PBMCs, or DNA extracted from either of those sample types. As to this clone: The specificity of this receptor is unknown. Base quality data are lacking; no much larger clone is found one base away.

Trimming accounts for 0 bases at V and 0 bases at J, while the number of junction bases matched to no gene is 7. The CDR3 goes from the cysteine to the phenylalanine over 17 residues. Of the read, only the CDR3 DNA is kept; its 51 bases are in frame from base 1. The germline V gene (reference sequence) specifies LGHDT as CDR1 and YNNKEL as CDR2. The paper's findings and limits, for the study overall: The quantity of clinical and demographic metadata differed by source and by participant and was supplied without curation.

TCRbeta CDR3 regions were amplified from genomic DNA by means of the immunoSEQ Assay, a bias-controlled multiplex PCR. The source study handled its data this way. Nucleated cell counts per sample were estimated from amplification of reference gene primers within the assay. To quantify the absolute abundance of each unique TCRbeta CDR3 rearrangement, sequence reads were collapsed and filtered. For each sample, productive Simpson clonality was calculated as the square root of Simpson's diversity index over productive rearrangements. In TCRdb, the immuneACCESS table is reduced to in-frame sequences with V and J assigned. These tables do not hold every clone; where another copy was compared, an unresolved V gene accounts for under half, and the others remain unexplained. The V and J calls and clone size were taken over from that table, and D and trimming were inferred from the DNA. In this sample the table shows 350,000 or so clones, approximately 89% of which occur a single time. Clones ranked in the top ten supply 3.9% of the sample.

Input material: peripheral blood. This TCR was recovered from a woman aged 55-69 years with COVID-19, enrolled during active disease. This chain joins TRBV3-1 (or the pseudogene TRBV3-2) to TRBJ2-7; the junction holds 8 bases that match TRBD2. DNA sequence: TGTGCCAGCAGCCAAGACCAACTAGCGGCTAGCTCCTACGAGCAGTACTTC. Its product reads: CASSQDQLAASSYEQYF.